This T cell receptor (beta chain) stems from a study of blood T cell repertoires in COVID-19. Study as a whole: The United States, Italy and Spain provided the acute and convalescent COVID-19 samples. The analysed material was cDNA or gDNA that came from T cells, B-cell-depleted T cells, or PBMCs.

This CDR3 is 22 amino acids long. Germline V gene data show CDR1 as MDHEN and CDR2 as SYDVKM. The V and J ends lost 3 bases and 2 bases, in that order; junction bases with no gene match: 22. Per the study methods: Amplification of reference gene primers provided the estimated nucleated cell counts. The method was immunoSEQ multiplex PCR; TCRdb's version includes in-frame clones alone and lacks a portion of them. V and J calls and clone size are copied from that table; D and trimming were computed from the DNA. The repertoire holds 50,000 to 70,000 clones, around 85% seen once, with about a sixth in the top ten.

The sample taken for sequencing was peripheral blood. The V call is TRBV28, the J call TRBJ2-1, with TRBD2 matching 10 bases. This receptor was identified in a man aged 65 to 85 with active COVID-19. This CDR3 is CASSFGAWGGASGRRTYNEQFF. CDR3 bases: TGTGCCAGCAGTTTTGGGGCCTGGGGCGGGGCTAGCGGGAGAAGGACCTACAATGAGCAGTTCTTC.